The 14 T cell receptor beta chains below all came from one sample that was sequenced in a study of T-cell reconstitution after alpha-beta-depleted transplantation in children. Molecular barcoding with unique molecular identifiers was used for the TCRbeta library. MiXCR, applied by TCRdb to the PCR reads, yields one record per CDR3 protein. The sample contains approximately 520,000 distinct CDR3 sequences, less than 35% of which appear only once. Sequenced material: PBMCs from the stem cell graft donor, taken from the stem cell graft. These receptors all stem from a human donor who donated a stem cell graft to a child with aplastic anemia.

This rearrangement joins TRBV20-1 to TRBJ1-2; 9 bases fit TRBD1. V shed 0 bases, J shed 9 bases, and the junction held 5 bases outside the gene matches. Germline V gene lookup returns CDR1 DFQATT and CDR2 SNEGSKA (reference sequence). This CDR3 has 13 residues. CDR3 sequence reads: CSARDPDRGSYTF. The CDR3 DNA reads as TGCAGTGCTAGAGATCCGGACAGGGGTAGCTACACCTTC.

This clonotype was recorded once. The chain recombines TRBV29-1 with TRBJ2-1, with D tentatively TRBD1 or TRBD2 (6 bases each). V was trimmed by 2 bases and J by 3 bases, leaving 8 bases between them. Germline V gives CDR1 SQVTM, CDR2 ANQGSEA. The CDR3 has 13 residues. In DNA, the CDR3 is TGCAGCGTTGAACGGGGGCTCTACAATGAGCAGTTCTTC. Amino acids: CSVERGLYNEQFF.

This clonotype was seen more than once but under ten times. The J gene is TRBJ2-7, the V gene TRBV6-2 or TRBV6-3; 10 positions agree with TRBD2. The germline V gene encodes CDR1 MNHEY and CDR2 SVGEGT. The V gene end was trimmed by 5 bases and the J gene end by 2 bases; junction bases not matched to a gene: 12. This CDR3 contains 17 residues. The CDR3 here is CASSNQPGLARTYEQYV. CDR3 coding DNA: TGTGCCAGCAGTAACCAACCGGGACTAGCGAGGACCTACGAGCAGTACGTC.

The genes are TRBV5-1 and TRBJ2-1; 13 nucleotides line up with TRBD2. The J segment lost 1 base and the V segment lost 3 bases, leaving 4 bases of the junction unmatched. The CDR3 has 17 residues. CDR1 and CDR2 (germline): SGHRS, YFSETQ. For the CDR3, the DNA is TGCGCCAGCAGCTCAGGGGGACTAGCGGGGTCCTACAATGAGCAGTTCTTC. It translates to CASSSGGLAGSYNEQFF. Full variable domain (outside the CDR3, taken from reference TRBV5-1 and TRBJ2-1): KAGVTQTPRYLIKTRGQQVTLSCSPISGHRSVSWYQQTPGQGLQFLFEYFSETQRNKGNFPGRFSGRQFSNSRSEMNVSTLELGDSALYLCASSSGGLAGSYNEQFFGPGTRLTVL.

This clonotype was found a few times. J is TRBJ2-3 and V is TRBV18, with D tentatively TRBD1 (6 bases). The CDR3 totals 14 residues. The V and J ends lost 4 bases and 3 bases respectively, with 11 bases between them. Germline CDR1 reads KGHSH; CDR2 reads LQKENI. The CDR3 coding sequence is TGTGCCAGCTCACGGAACAGGGTTACAGATACGCAGTATTTT. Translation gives CASSRNRVTDTQYF.

CDR3 sequence reads: CASSTGTGGLRTDTQYF. DNA for the CDR3: TGTGCCAGCAGTACCGGGACAGGGGGGCTTCGCACAGATACGCAGTATTTT. The V call is TRBV6-1, the J call TRBJ2-3; 11 bases line up with TRBD1. Germline CDR1 is MNHNS and CDR2 is SASEGT. V shed 5 bases and J 1 base; nucleotides not matched to a gene: 8. The CDR3 is made up of 17 amino acids.

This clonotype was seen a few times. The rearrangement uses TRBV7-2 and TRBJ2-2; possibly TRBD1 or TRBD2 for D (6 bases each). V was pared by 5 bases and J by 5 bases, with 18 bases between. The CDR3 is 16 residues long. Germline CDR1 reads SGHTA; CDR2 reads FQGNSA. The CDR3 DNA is TGTGCCAGCAGCCTGCGACAAGGGGGGATTACCGGGGAGCTGTTTTTT. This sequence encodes CASSLRQGGITGELFF.

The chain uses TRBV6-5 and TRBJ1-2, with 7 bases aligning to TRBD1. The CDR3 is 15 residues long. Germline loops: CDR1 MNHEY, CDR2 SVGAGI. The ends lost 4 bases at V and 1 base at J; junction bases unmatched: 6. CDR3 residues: CASSLGQDLNYGYTF. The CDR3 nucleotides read TGTGCCAGCAGTTTAGGACAGGACCTTAACTATGGCTACACCTTC.

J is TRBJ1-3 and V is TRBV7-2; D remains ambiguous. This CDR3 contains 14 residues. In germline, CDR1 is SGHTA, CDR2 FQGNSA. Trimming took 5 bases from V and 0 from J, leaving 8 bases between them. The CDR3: CASSQKFSGNTIYF. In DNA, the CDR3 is TGTGCCAGCAGCCAAAAGTTCTCTGGAAACACCATATATTTT.

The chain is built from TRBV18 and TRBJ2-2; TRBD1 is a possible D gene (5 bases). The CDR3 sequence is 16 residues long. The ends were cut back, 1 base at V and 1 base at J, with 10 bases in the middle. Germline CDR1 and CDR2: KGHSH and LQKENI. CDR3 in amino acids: CASSPQMGQNTGELFF. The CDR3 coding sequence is TGTGCCAGCTCACCACAGATGGGGCAGAACACCGGGGAGCTGTTTTTT.

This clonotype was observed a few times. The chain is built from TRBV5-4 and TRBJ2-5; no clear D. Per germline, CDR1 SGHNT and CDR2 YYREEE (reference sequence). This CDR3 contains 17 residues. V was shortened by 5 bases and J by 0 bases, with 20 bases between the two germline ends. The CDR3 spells CASSSATQRGNQETQYF. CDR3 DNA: TGTGCCAGCAGTTCAGCCACCCAACGAGGAAACCAAGAGACCCAGTACTTC.

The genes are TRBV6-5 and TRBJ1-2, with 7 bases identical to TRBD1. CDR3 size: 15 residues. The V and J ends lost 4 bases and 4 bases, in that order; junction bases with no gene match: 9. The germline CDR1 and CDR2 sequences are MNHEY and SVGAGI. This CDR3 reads CASSSPRGIFYGYTF. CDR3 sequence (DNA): TGTGCCAGCAGTTCTCCCAGGGGGATATTCTATGGCTACACCTTC.

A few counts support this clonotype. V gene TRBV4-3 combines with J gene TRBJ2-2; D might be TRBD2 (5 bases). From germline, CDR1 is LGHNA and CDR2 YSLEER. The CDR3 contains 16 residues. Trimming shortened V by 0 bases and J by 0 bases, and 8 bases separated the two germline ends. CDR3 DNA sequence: TGCGCCAGCAGCCAAGACGGGATCCCGAACACCGGGGAGCTGTTTTTT. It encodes CASSQDGIPNTGELFF.

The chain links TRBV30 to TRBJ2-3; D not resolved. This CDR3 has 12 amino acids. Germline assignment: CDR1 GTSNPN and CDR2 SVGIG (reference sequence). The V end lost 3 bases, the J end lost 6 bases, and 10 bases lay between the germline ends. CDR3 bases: TGTGCCTGGAGCCAAGGCCGGGATACGCAGTATTTT. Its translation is CAWSQGRDTQYF.